Below, 10 T cell receptor beta chains from the same sample are listed, as sequenced in a study of blood T cells in healthy people across ages. For the second PCR, which ran for about 7 to 12 cycles, a sample-barcoded 5' primer and a J-beta primer mix were used. Using its own MiXCR run on the 5' RACE reads, TCRdb lists one record per CDR3 protein. The sample yields about 830,000 distinct CDR3 sequences, approximately 65% seen once. Sequenced sample: blood. The receptors come from a man aged 25 to 45 in good health.

The gene calls are TRBV28 and TRBJ2-7; TRBD1 or TRBD2 may be the D gene (5 bases each). The CDR3 sequence is 14 residues long. Germline CDR1 and CDR2: MDHEN and SYDVKM. V shed 4 bases and J shed 2 bases, with 12 bases lying between them. For the CDR3, the DNA is TGTGCCAGCAGTTCTTGGGACGGAACCTACGAGCAGTACTTC. This gives the protein CASSSWDGTYEQYF.

This chain connects TRBV15 to TRBJ2-5; TRBD2 matches 7 bases. Per germline, CDR1 LNHNV and CDR2 YYDKDF (reference sequence). V shed 3 bases, J shed 2 bases, and the junction held 9 bases outside the gene matches. The CDR3 is 16 residues long. CDR3 nucleotides: TGTGCCACCAGCAGCCGAAGTCTAGCGGCGCAAGAGACCCAGTACTTC. Its translation: CATSSRSLAAQETQYF.

This clonotype was counted only a few times. The V call is TRBV29-1, the J call TRBJ1-2; no clear D. V was pared by 4 bases and J by 4 bases, with 13 bases between. This CDR3 is 13 amino acids long. Germline V gives CDR1 SQVTM, CDR2 ANQGSEA. The CDR3 bases are TGCAGCGTTGGCGGCAGGCCAGCCTATGGCTACACCTTC. It yields the protein CSVGGRPAYGYTF.

This chain uses TRBV5-1 with TRBJ2-4; D possibly corresponds to TRBD2 (6 bases). TRBJ2-7 explains the end of the DNA better; the J call may be wrong. CDR3 size: 17 residues. Germline-derived CDR1 and CDR2 are SGHRS and YFSETQ. The CDR3: CASSLGPSRGNSYEQYF. CDR3 nucleotides: TGCGCCAGCAGCTTGGGGCCCTCCCGGGGGAACTCCTACGAGCAGTACTTC.

This chain links TRBV3-1 with TRBJ2-1; 9 bases match TRBD2. The germline V gene has CDR1 LGHDT and CDR2 YNNKEL (reference sequence). V lost 4 bases, J lost 7 bases, and 5 bases stayed unmatched. The CDR3 is 14 amino acids. For the CDR3, the DNA is TGTGCCAGCAGCCGGGCGGGGGGGCTGAATGAGCAGTTCTTC. This gives the protein CASSRAGGLNEQFF.

This chain links TRBV18 with TRBJ2-6; TRBD1 might be the D (6 bases). Germline-derived CDR1 and CDR2 are KGHSH and LQKENI. V gave up 1 base and J gave up 0 bases, with 7 bases separating them. The CDR3 is 16 amino acids. This CDR3 is CASSPQTGSGANVLTF. The CDR3 DNA reads as TGTGCCAGCTCACCACAGACAGGCTCTGGGGCCAACGTCCTGACTTTC.

The V and J genes are TRBV7-3 and TRBJ2-1; the match to TRBD2 covers 7 bases. Germline V gene sequence: CDR1 SGHTA, CDR2 FQGTGA. After removal of 5 bases from V and 4 bases from J, the junction contained 11 bases not matched to a gene. CDR3 length: 16 residues. CDR3 bases: TGTGCCAGCAGCCACGGGGTGGCGGGAGATTACAATGAGCAGTTCTTC. This sequence encodes CASSHGVAGDYNEQFF.

This clonotype has just one count. The chain joins TRBV3-1 to TRBJ2-4; D is unresolved. The J call may be in error: the DNA end matches TRBJ2-7 better. The germline gives CDR1 LGHDT, CDR2 YNNKEL (reference sequence). The CDR3 consists of 15 residues. This CDR3 reads CASSQGVYPSYEQYF. As DNA, the CDR3 is TGTGCCAGCAGCCAAGGGGTCTACCCGTCCTACGAGCAGTACTTC.

V gene TRBV4-2 combines with J gene TRBJ2-7; TRBD2 matches at 12 bases. J was trimmed by 2 bases and V by 4 bases; bases with no gene match: 6. The CDR3 runs 16 residues. In germline, CDR1 is LGHNA, CDR2 YNFKEQ. CDR3 nucleotide sequence: TGTGCCAGCAGCCCTAGACTAGCGGGGGCCCCCTACGAGCAGTACTTC. Translating it yields CASSPRLAGAPYEQYF.

The chain is built from TRBV18 and TRBJ2-1; 10 bases agree with TRBD1. The CDR3 contains 14 residues. V lost 2 bases and J lost 9; bases outside the gene matches: 4. The germline V gene encodes CDR1 KGHSH and CDR2 LQKENI. In DNA, the CDR3 is TGTGCCAGCTCACCAGGGGGACAGGGGAGTGAGCAGTTCTTC. It specifies CASSPGGQGSEQFF.